This T cell receptor beta chain was captured by sequencing in a study of vaccination effects on CD4 cells after COVID-19. Trimming shortened V by 0 bases and J by 6 bases, and 15 bases separated the two germline ends. Looked up from germline, CDR1 is SGHNT and CDR2 is YYREEE (reference sequence). The CDR3 is 15 residues long. As concerns this clone: No antigen is known for it.

Sequencing in the ViraFEST assay came after antigen-specific CD4+ T cells had been expanded with viral peptide pools, which were used to stimulate PBMC. CD4+ T cells were isolated after around ten days of culture. Vaccination of participants consisted of two doses of either the BNT162b2 or mRNA-1273 vaccine. Clones were sequenced by immunoSEQ multiplex PCR, and TCRdb holds only the in-frame ones, with some missing. The sample has approximately 23,000 clones; less than 85% are singletons. This TCR was recovered from a human donor who received a COVID-19 vaccine. The sequencing used CD4+ T cells from PBMCs cultured with SARS-CoV-2 spike peptides, collected after COVID-19 vaccination. The gene calls are TRBV5-4 and TRBJ2-5, with D maybe TRBD2 (6 bases). The CDR3 DNA follows: TGTGCCAGCAGCTTGGTTCCGGGGGAGTTCCAGACCCAGTACTTC. This translates into CASSLVPGEFQTQYF.